The TCR beta chain described here comes from a study of T cells in Graves' hyperthyroidism and ophthalmopathy. Study-level background: Specimen type is peripheral blood, collected at initial diagnosis prior to any treatment. Study-wide results and limits: Most thyroid clonotypes expanded above 0.001 appeared in blood too.

Diagnostic decisions used clinical symptoms, serum thyroxine and TRAb, thyroid ultrasound and orbital computed tomography. The PBMCs were sourced from fresh peripheral blood (around 9.3 ml). V was trimmed by 0 bases and J by 5 bases, leaving 12 bases between them. The CDR3 is 14 residues long. Germline V CDR1 and CDR2: SGDLS, YYNGEE. Amplified TCR beta CDR3 regions derived from RNA transcripts. The HTBI primer set served for first-round RT-PCR of the TCR CDR3. TCRdb passed the multiplex PCR reads through MiXCR, listing each CDR3 protein once. Among fewer than 550,000 distinct CDR3 sequences listed, approximately 25% were seen once. About this clonotype itself: Its antigen is not identified.

The chain couples TRBV9 to TRBJ2-7; D not resolved. Sequencing was done on a sample of blood. The sequence was obtained from a woman younger than 45 with Graves' ophthalmopathy. The CDR3: CASSVGRPFDEQYF. CDR3 DNA: TGTGCCAGCAGCGTAGGGCGGCCTTTCGACGAGCAGTACTTC.